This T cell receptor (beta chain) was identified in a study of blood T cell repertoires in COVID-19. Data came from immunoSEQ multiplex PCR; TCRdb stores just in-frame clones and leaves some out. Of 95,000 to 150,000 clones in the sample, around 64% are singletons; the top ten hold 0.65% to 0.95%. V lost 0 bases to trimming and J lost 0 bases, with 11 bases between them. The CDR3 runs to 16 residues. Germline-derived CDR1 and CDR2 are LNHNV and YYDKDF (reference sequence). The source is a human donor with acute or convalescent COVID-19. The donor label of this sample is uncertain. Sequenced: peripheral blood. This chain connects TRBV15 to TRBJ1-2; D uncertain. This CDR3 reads CATSRDLQPTNYGYTF. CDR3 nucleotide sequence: TGTGCCACCAGCAGAGATTTACAGCCCACTAACTATGGCTACACCTTC. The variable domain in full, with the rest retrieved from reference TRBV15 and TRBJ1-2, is DAMVIQNPRYQVTQFGKPVTLSCSQTLNHNVMYWYQQKSSQAPKLLFHYYDKDFNNEADTPDNFQSRRPNTSFCFLDIRSPGLGDTAMYLCATSRDLQPTNYGYTFGSGTRLTVV.